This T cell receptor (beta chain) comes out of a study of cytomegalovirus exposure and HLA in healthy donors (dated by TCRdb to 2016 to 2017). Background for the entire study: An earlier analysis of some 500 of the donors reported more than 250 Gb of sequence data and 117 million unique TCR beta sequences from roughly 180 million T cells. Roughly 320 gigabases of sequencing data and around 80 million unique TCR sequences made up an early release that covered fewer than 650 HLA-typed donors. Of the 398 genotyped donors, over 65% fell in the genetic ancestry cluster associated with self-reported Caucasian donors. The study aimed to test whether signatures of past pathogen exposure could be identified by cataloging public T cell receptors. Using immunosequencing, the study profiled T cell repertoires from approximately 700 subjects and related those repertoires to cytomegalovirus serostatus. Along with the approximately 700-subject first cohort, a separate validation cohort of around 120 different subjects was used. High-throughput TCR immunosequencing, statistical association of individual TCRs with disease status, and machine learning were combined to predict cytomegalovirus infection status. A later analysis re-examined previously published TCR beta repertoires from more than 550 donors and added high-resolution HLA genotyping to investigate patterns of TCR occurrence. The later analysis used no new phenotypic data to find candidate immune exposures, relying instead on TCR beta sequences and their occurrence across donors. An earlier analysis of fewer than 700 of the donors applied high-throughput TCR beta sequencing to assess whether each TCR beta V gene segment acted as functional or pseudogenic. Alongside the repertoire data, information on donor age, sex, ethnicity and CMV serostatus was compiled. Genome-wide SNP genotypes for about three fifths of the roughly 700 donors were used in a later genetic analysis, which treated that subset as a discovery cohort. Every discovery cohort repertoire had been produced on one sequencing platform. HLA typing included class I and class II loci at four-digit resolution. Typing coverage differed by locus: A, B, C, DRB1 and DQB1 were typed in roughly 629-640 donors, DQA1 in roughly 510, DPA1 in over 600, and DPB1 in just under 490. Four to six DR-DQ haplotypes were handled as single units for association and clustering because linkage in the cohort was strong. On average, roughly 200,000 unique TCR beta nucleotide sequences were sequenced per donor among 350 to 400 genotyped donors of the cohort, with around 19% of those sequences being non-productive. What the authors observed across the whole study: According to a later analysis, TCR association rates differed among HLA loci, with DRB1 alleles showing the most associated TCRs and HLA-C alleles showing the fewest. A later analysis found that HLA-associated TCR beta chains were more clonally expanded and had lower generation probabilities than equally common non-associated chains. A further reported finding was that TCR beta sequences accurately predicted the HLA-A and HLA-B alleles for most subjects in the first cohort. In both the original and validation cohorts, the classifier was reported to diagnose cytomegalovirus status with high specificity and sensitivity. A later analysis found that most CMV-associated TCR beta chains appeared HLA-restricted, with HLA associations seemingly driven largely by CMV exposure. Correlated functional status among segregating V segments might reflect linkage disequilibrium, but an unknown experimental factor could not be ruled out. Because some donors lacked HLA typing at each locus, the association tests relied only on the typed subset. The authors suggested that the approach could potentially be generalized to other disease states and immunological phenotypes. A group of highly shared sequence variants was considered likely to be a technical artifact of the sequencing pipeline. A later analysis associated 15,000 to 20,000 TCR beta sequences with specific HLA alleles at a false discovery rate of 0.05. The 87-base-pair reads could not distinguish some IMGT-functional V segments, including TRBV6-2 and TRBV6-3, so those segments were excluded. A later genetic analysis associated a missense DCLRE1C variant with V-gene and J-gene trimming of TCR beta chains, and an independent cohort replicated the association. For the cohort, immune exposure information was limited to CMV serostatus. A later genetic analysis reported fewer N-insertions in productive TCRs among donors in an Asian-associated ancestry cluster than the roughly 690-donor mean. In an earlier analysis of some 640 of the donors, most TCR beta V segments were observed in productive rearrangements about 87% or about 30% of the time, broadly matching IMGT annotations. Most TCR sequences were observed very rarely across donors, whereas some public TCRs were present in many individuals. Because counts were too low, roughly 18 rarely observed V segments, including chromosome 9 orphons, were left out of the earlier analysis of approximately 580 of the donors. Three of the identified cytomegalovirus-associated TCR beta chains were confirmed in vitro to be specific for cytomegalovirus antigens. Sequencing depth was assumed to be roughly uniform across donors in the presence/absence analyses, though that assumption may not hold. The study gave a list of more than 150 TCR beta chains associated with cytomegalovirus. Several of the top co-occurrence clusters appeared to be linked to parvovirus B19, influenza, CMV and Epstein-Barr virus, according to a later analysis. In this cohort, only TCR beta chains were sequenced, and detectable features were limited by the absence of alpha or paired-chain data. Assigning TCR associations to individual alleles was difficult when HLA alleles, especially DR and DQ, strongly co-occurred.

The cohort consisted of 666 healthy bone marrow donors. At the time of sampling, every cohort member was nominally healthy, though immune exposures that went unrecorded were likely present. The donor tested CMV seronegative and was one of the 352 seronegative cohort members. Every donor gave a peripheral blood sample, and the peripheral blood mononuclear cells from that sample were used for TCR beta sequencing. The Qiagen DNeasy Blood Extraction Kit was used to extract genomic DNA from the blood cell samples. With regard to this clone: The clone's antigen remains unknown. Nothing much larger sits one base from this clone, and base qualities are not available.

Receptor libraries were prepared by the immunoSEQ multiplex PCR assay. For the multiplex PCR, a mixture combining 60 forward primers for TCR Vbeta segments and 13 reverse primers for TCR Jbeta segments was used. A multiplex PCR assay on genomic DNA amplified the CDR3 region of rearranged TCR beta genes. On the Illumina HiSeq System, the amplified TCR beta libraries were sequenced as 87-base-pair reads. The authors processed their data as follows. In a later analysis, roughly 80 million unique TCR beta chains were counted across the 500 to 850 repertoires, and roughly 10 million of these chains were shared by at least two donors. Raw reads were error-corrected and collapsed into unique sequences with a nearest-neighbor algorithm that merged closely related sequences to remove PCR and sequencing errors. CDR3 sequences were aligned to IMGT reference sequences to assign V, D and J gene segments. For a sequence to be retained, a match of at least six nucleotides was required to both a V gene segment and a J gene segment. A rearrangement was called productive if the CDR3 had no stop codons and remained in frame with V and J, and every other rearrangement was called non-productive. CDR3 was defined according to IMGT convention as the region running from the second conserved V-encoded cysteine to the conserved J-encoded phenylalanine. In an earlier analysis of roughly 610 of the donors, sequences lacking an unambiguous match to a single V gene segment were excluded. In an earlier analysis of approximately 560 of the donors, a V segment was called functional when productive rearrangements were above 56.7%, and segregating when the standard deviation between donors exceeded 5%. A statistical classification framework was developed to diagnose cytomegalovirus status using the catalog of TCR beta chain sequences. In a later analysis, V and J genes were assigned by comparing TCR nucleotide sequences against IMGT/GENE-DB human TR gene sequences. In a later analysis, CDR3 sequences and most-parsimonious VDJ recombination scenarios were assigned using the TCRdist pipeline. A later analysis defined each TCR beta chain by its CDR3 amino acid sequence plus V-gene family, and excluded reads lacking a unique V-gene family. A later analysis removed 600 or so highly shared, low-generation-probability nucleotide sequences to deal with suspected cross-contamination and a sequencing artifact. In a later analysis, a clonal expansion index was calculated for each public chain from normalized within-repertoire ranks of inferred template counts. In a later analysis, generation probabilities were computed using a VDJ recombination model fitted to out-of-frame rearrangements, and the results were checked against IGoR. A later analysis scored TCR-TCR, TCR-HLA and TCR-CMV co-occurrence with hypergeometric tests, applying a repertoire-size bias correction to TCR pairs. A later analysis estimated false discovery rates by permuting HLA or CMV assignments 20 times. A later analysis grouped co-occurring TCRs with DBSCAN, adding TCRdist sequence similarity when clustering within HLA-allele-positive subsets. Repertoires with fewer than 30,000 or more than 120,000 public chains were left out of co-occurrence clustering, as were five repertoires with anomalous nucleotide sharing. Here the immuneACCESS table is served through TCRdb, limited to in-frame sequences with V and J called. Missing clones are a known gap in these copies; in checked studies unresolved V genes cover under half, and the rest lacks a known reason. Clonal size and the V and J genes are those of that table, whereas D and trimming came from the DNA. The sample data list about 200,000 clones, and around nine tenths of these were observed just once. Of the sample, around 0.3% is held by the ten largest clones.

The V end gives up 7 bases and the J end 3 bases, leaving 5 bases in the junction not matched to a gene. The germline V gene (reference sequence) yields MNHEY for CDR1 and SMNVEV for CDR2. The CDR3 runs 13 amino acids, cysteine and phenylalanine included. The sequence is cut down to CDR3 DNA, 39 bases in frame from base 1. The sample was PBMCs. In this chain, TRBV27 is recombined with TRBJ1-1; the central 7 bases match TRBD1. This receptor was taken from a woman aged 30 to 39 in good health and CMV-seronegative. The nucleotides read TGTGCCAGCATGAGACAGGGTTACACTGAAGCTTTCTTT. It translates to CASMRQGYTEAFF.